This T cell receptor beta chain comes out of a study of control samples from healthy donors and cancer patients. Germline V gives CDR1 MNHEY, CDR2 SVGEGT. V lost 4 bases and J 0 bases, leaving 13 bases between the germline ends. There are 16 residues in the CDR3. Assay used: immunoSEQ multiplex PCR; TCRdb lists only in-frame clones, some missing. Here the sample spans 70,000 to 90,000 clones, roughly 90% being singletons. This receptor was obtained from a woman between 55 and 75 years old with head and neck cancer. The genes are TRBV6-2 or TRBV6-3 and TRBJ2-1, with a possible D match to TRBD2 (5 bases). The sample consisted of PBMCs. DNA for the CDR3: TGTGCCAGCAGTTTTCGAGCGGATTCCTCCTACAATGAGCAGTTCTTC. Protein sequence: CASSFRADSSYNEQFF.